The 9 T cell receptor beta chains below all came from one sample that was sequenced in a study of read filtering for tumor transcriptome and immune sequencing (dated by TCRdb to 2018 to 2021). The reads were generated on an Illumina HiSeq 4000. Starting from around 400 ng RNA, TCR libraries were constructed with the Immunoverse kit using molecular barcoded adaptors that cover the alpha/delta and beta/gamma chains. TCRdb reworked the public reads: Q25 trimming with fastp, MiXCR clone assembly, productive beta chains retained. When rows share a CDR3 protein, they turn into one entry using the most common DNA and genes. In this sample the table shows about 130,000 distinct CDR3 sequences, 13% of which occur a single time. 9.5% to 12% of the sample lies in the top ten. The sample comprised a population of CD138-negative cells sorted from bone marrow. What this sample's cell subset or site label stands for: bone marrow mononuclear cells depleted of CD138+ plasma/myeloma cells by negative magnetic selection. All receptors derive from a donor older than 35 with multiple myeloma.

This clonotype showed up many times. The V call is TRBV6-5, the J call TRBJ2-1; TRBD2 matches at 10 bases. With 5 bases clipped from V and 8 bases from J, the junction kept 12 bases outside the gene matches. The germline V gene encodes CDR1 MNHEY and CDR2 SVGAGI. The CDR3 is 16 amino acids. Written as DNA, the CDR3 is TGTGCCAGCAGTCTTAAGCGGGAGGGCCTTTGGGATGAGCAGTTCTTC. This encodes CASSLKREGLWDEQFF.

As regards this clonotype: A much larger clone lies one base from this, so it may be a read error. The chain uses TRBV20-1 and TRBJ1-2; D is perhaps TRBD1 (5 bases). This CDR3 contains 12 residues. Per the germline V gene, CDR1 is DFQATT and CDR2 is SNEGSKA (reference sequence). This CDR3 is CSASPPRGSLIF. The CDR3 region has the DNA TGCAGTGCTAGTCCCCCGAGGGGAAGTCTCATCTTC.

This clonotype was found many times. A read error may account for a junction end that differs from germline. The gene calls are TRBV2 and TRBJ1-1; D possibly corresponds to TRBD1 (6 bases). This CDR3 region has 13 residues. Germline CDR1 is SNHLY and CDR2 is FYNNEI. The chain's CDR3 is CASTEEGGTEAFF. Written as DNA, the CDR3 is TGTGCCAGCACTGAAGAGGGGGGGACAGAAGCTTTCTTT.

In this sample, this clonotype turned up many times. The chain joins TRBV6-6 to TRBJ1-5, with D possibly being TRBD1 (5 bases). V dropped 7 bases and J dropped 9 bases, with 19 bases sitting between them. Germline loops: CDR1 MNHNY, CDR2 SVGAGI (reference sequence). The CDR3 runs to 14 residues. CDR3 in amino acids: CASIRDRDGRPQHF. DNA of the CDR3: TGTGCCAGCATTAGGGACCGGGATGGTCGGCCCCAGCATTTT.

This clonotype was observed at least ten times. The CDR3 bases are TGCAGCGTTAGGTACGGACCTCAAGAGACCCAGTACTTC. Translated: CSVRYGPQETQYF. V is TRBV29-1 and J is TRBJ2-5; D unresolved. The CDR3 contains 13 residues. Germline V gives CDR1 SQVTM, CDR2 ANQGSEA. Trimming cost V 5 bases and J 2 bases, with 12 bases left between them. Together with reference TRBV29-1 and TRBJ2-5, the CDR3 gives the full variable domain: SAVISQKPSRDICQRGTSLTIQCQVDSQVTMMFWYRQQPGQSLTLIATANQGSEATYESGFVIDKFPISRPNLTFSTLTVSNMSPEDSSIYLCSVRYGPQETQYFGPGTRLLVL.

The table lists this clonotype with many counts. The chain is built from TRBV20-1 and TRBJ1-1, with 7 bases lining up with TRBD1. The trim removed 5 bases at V and 5 bases at J, leaving 8 bases unmatched. This CDR3 has 13 residues. Germline lookup yields CDR1 DFQATT and CDR2 SNEGSKA (reference sequence). CDR3 sequence reads: CSALHRGWTEAFF. For the CDR3, the DNA is TGCAGTGCTCTTCACAGGGGATGGACTGAAGCTTTCTTT.

The table lists this clonotype with many counts. This chain uses TRBV28 with TRBJ1-1; perhaps TRBD1 as D (5 bases). Trimming stripped 6 bases from V and 2 bases from J, with 13 bases between. The CDR3 has 14 amino acids. CDR1 is MDHEN and CDR2 is SYDVKM in the germline V gene. CDR3 region: CASRFGGTNTEAFF. The CDR3, as DNA: TGTGCCAGCAGGTTTGGGGGAACCAACACTGAAGCTTTCTTT.

In its sample, this clonotype was seen many times. The gene calls are TRBV25-1 and TRBJ2-1; no firm D call. The ends were cut back, 5 bases at V and 7 bases at J, with 12 bases in the middle. The CDR3 runs to 13 residues. Per the germline V gene, CDR1 is MGHDK and CDR2 is SYGVNS. CDR3 region: CASSSFGRNEQFF. CDR3 DNA: TGTGCCAGCAGTAGCTTCGGTCGGAATGAGCAGTTCTTC.

At least ten counts were recorded for this clonotype. The chain has TRBV29-1 and TRBJ1-1; TRBD1 agrees at 8 bases. Germline assignment: CDR1 SQVTM and CDR2 ANQGSEA. V shed 5 bases and J 10 bases; nucleotides not matched to a gene: 6. The CDR3 length is 11 residues. The CDR3 DNA reads TGCAGCGTTCACGGGACAGGAGTAGCTTTCTTT. Translation gives CSVHGTGVAFF.